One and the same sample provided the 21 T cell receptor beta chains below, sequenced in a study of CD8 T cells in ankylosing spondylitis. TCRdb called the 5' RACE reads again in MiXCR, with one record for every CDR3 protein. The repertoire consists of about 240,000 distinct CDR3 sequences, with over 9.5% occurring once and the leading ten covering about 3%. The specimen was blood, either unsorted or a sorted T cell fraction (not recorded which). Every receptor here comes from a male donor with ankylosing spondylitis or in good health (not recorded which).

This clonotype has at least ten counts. The CDR3 region has the DNA TGCAGTGCTCCTAGAGGGCTAGATACGCAGTATTTT. This gives the protein CSAPRGLDTQYF. This rearrangement joins TRBV20-1 to TRBJ2-3; a weak D match, TRBD2 (5 bases). V shed 5 bases and J shed 5 bases, with 11 bases lying between them. The CDR3 spans 12 residues. Germline V gene lookup returns CDR1 DFQATT and CDR2 SNEGSKA (reference sequence).

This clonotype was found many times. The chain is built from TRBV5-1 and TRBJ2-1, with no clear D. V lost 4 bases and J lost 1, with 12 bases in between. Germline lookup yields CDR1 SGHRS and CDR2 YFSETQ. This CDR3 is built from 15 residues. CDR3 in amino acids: CASSTVPLSYNEQFF. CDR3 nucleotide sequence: TGCGCCAGCAGCACCGTCCCCCTTTCCTACAATGAGCAGTTCTTC.

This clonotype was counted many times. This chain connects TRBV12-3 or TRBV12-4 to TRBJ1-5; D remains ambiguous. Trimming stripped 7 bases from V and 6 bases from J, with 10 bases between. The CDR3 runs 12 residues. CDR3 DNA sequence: TGTGCCAGCACTCTACTTGGTCAGCCCCAGCATTTT. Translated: CASTLLGQPQHF.

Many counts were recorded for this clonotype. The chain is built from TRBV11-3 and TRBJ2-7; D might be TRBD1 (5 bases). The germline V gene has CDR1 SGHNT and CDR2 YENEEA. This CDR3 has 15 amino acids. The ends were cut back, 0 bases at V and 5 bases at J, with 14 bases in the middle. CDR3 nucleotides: TGTGCCAGCAGCTTAGATGGCGGACAAACCGACGAGCAGTACTTC. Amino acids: CASSLDGGQTDEQYF.

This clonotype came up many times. The CDR3 reads CASSWTGQETQYF. The CDR3 DNA is TGTGCCAGCAGTTGGACAGGGCAAGAGACCCAGTACTTC. V and J are TRBV27 and TRBJ2-5; TRBD1 matches at 8 bases. Germline trimming cut 4 bases from V and 2 bases from J; bases unmatched to any gene: 0. The CDR3 sequence is 13 residues long. The germline CDR1 and CDR2 sequences are MNHEY and SMNVEV (reference sequence).

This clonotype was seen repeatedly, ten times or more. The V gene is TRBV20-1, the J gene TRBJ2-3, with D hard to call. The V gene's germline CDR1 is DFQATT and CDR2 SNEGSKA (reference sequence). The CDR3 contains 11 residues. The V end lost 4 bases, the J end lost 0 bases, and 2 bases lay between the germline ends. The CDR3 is CSATSTDTQYF. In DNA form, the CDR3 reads TGCAGTGCTACCAGCACAGATACGCAGTATTTT.

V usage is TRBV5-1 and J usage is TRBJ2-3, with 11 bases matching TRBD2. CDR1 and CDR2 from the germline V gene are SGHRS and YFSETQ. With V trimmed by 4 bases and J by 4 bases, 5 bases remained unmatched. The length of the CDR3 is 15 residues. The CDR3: CASSRSGREADTQYF. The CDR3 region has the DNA TGCGCCAGCAGCCGTAGCGGGAGGGAGGCAGATACGCAGTATTTT.

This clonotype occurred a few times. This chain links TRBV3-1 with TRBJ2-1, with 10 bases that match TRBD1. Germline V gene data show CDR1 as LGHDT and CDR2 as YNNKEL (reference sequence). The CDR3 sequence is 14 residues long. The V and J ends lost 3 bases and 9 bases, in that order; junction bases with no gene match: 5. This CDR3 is CASSQGQGWSEQFF. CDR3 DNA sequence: TGTGCCAGCAGCCAGGGACAGGGGTGGAGTGAGCAGTTCTTC.

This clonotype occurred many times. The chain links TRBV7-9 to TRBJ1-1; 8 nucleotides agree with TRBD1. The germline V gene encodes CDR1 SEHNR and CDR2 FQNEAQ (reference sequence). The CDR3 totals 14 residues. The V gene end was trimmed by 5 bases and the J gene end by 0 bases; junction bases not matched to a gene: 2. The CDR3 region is CASSEQGVNTEAFF. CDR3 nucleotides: TGTGCCAGCAGCGAACAGGGGGTGAACACTGAAGCTTTCTTT. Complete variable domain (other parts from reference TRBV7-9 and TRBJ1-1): DTGVSQNPRHKITKRGQNVTFRCDPISEHNRLYWYRQTLGQGPEFLTYFQNEAQLEKSRLLSDRFSAERPKGSFSTLEIQRTEQGDSAMYLCASSEQGVNTEAFFGQGTRLTVV.

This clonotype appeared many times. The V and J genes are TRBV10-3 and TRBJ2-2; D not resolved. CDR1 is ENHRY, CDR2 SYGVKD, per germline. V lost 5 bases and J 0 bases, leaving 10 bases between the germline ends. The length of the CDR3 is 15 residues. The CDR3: CAISLTPSNTGELFF. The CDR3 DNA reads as TGTGCCATCAGTCTGACTCCTTCGAACACCGGGGAGCTGTTTTTT.

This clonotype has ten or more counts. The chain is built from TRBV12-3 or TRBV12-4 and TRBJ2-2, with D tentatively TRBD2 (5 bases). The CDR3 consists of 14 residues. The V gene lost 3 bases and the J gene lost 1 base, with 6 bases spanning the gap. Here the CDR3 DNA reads TGTGCCAGCAGTTTTCGGGGGAACACCGGGGAGCTGTTTTTT. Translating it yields CASSFRGNTGELFF.

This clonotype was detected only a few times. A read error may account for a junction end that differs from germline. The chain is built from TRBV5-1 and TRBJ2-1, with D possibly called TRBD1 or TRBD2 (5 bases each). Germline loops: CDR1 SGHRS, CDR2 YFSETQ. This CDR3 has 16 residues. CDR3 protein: CASSYLQGESKNGQFF. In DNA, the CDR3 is TGCGCCAGCAGCTACCTTCAGGGAGAAAGTAAGAATGGGCAGTTCTTC.

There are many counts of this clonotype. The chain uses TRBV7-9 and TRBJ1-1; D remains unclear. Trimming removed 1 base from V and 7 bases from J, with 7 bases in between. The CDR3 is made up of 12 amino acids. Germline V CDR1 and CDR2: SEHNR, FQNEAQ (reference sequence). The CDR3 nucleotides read TGTGCCAGCAGCTTAGGTCTGAGTGAAGCTTTCTTT. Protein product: CASSLGLSEAFF.

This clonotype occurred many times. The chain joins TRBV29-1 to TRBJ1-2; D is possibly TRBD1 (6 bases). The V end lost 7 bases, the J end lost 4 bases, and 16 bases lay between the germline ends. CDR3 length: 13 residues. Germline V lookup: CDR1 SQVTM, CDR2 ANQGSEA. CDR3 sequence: CSAGEFSPYGYTF. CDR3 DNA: TGCAGCGCAGGGGAGTTCAGCCCCTATGGCTACACCTTC.

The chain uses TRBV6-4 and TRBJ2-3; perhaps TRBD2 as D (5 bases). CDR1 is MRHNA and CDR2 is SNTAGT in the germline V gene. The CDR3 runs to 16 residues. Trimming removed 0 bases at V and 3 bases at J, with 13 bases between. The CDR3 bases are TGTGCCAGCAGTGACTCGGGCGCGGGCCCAACAGATACGCAGTATTTT. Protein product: CASSDSGAGPTDTQYF.

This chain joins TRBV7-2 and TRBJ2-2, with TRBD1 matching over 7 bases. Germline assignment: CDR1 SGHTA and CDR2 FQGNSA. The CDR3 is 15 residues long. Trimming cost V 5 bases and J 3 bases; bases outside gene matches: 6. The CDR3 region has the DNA TGTGCCAGCAGCAAACAGGGGTGGGACACCGGGGAGCTGTTTTTT. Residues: CASSKQGWDTGELFF.

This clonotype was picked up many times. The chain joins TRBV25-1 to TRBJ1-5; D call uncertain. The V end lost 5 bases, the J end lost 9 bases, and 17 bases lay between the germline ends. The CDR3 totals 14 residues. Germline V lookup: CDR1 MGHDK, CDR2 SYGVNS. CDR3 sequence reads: CASSIESGPRPQHF. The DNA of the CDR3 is TGTGCCAGCAGTATTGAGTCGGGCCCACGGCCCCAGCATTTT.

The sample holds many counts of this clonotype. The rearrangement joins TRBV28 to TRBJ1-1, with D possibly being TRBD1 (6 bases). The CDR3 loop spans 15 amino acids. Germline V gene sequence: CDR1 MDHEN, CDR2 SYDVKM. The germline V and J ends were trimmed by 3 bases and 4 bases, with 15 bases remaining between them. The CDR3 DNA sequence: TGTGCCAGCAGTTTGGGTCAGGGGTTTGGCACTGAAGCTTTCTTT. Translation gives CASSLGQGFGTEAFF.

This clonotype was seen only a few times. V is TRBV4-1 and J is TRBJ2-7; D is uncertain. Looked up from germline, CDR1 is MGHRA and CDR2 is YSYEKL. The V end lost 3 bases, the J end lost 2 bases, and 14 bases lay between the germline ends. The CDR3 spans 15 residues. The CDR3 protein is CASSHPPDGTYEQYF. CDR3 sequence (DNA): TGCGCCAGCAGCCACCCGCCGGACGGAACCTACGAGCAGTACTTC.

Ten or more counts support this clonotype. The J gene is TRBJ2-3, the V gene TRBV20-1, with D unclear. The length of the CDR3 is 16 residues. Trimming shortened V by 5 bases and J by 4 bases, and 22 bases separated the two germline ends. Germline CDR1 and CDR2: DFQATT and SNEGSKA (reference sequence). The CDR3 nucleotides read TGCAGTGCTGCCCCAACGGCCCGGGCCAAAGCAGATACGCAGTATTTT. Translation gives CSAAPTARAKADTQYF.

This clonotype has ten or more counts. The CDR3 sequence is CASSPSSSRTDTQYF. In nucleotides, the CDR3 is TGTGCCAGCAGCCCTAGCTCCTCTCGGACAGATACGCAGTATTTT. The chain has TRBV7-9 and TRBJ2-3; TRBD2 might be the D (5 bases). Germline V lookup: CDR1 SEHNR, CDR2 FQNEAQ (reference sequence). V was pared by 5 bases and J by 3 bases, with 15 bases between. CDR3 length: 15 residues.